The sequence of this TCR beta chain was determined in a study of T cells in Graves' hyperthyroidism and ophthalmopathy. Whole-study findings and limits: Most expanded thyroid clonotypes above 0.001 also appeared in blood.

Researchers amplified the TCR beta CDR3 regions from RNA transcripts. Carried out on the TCR CDR3, a first-round RT-PCR used the HTBI primer set. From the multiplex PCR reads, TCRdb called clonotypes with MiXCR, one entry per CDR3 protein. Among roughly 500,000 distinct CDR3 sequences, approximately 15% were seen once, and the ten largest hold under 7%. A word on this clonotype: What it binds is not known.

This TCR was recovered from a woman in her thirties with Graves' hyperthyroidism that later progressed to Graves' ophthalmopathy. The sequenced sample was blood.

CDR3 nucleotide sequence: TGTGCCAGCAGTGCGGGGGGGGGAAGGAAGGACGAGCAGTACTTC. Amino acids: CASSAGGGRKDEQYF. This sequence joins TRBV9 and TRBJ2-7; 9 positions match TRBD2. Losses at the gene ends were 5 bases for V and 5 bases for J; bases not matched to a gene: 11. There are 15 residues in the CDR3. Germline V gene sequence: CDR1 SGDLS, CDR2 YYNGEE.